This T cell receptor (beta chain) comes out of a study of cytomegalovirus exposure and HLA in healthy donors. Study results and caveats: Later, an analysis found that TCR clusters from the first cohort tended to co-occur in the 120 validation repertoires. While the bulk of TCR sequences proved rare, some public TCRs turned up in many donors.

The CDR3 contains 15 residues. The V gene's germline CDR1 is MDHEN and CDR2 SYDVKM. V gave up 2 bases and J gave up 3 bases; unmatched junction bases: 5. TCRdb keeps only in-frame clones here, not all; method: immunoSEQ multiplex PCR. Of approximately 160,000 clones listed, about 90% are singletons. Points on this clone: The antigen is undetermined.

Sequences were obtained from PBMCs. This receptor was taken from a woman aged 18-35 years in good health and CMV-seropositive. The chain uses TRBV28 and TRBJ2-7; 9 bases are shared with TRBD1. The CDR3 DNA reads as TGTGCCAGCAGTTTAACCGGGACAGGGATCTACGAGCAGTACTTC. Its translation is CASSLTGTGIYEQYF.